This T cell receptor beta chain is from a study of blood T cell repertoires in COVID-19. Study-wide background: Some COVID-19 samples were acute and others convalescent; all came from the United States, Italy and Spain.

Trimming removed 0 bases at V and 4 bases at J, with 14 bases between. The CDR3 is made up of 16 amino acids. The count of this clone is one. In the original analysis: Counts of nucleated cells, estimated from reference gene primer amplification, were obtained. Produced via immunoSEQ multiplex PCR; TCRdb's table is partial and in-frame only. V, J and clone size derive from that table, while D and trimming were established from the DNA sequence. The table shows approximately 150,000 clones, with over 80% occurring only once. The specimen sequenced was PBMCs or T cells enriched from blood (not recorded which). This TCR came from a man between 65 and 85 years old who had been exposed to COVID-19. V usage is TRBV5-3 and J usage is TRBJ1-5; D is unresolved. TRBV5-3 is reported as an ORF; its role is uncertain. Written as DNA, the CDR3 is TGTGCCAGAAGCTTGGACCCCAGGTTTTGGAATCAGCCCCAGCATTTT. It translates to CARSLDPRFWNQPQHF.